This TCR beta chain was documented in a study of T cell responses to AZD1222 COVID-19 vaccine. Clones were read by immunoSEQ multiplex PCR, and TCRdb kept only the in-frame ones, dropping some. The sample consists of roughly 72,000 clones, about nine tenths of them appearing once. This clone was found a few times. Antigen: not known. Germline values: CDR1 MDHEN, CDR2 SYDVKM. The CDR3 extends over 15 amino acids. Germline trimming cut 6 bases from V and 2 bases from J; bases unmatched to any gene: 9. Study-level results: The donor group comprised mostly white British people and more females; the analysis possibly underestimated clonal diversity. Baseline serostatus was positive in only a handful of AZD1222 recipients. Dominant at 160-218 and 743-854, vaccine-associated CD4 TCRs also spanned spike.

The chain joins TRBV28 to TRBJ1-2; 7 bases match TRBD1. This TCR came from an adult who received the MenACWY meningococcal vaccine as a control. Sequences were derived from peripheral blood, sampled 28 days after the second dose of the MenACWY control vaccine. The CDR3 loop is CASRRPRQGNYGYTF. The CDR3, as DNA: TGTGCCAGCAGAAGACCCAGACAGGGAAACTATGGCTACACCTTC.